Listed here are 5 T cell receptor beta chains from one sample, sequenced in a study of blood T cells in healthy people across ages. Together with a sample-barcoded 5' primer, a J-beta primer mix was included in a second PCR lasting roughly 7 to 11 cycles. TCRdb passed the 5' RACE reads through MiXCR, listing each CDR3 protein once. The table includes approximately 1,000,000 distinct CDR3 sequences, over 35% detected once. The sequenced sample consisted of blood. These receptor sequences come from a woman aged 60-75 years in good health.

This clonotype was seen more than once but under ten times. The rearrangement uses TRBV28 and TRBJ2-7; D unresolved. Germline V lookup: CDR1 MDHEN, CDR2 SYDVKM. This CDR3 spans 14 amino acids. Trimming took off 2 bases at V and 3 bases at J, with 11 bases between the two ends. The CDR3 region has the DNA TGTGCCAGCAGTTTACTCAGATTTAGCTACGAGCAGTACTTC. Residues: CASSLLRFSYEQYF.

The rearrangement joins TRBV20-1 to TRBJ2-3; 12 bases are shared with TRBD2. Germline CDR1 reads DFQATT; CDR2 reads SNEGSKA (reference sequence). The CDR3 consists of 17 residues. V lost 0 bases to trimming and J lost 2 bases; unmatched junction nucleotides: 6. The CDR3 bases are TGCAGTGCTAGAGATCCTAGCGGGAGGGCTAACACAGATACGCAGTATTTT. Protein: CSARDPSGRANTDTQYF.

V and J are TRBV10-3 and TRBJ2-6; D may match TRBD1 or TRBD2 (6 bases each). The V and J ends lost 6 bases and 4 bases respectively, with 16 bases between them. Per the germline V gene, CDR1 is ENHRY and CDR2 is SYGVKD. The CDR3 loop spans 16 amino acids. CDR3 in amino acids: CAIRSSGAEGANVLTF. The CDR3 region has the DNA TGTGCCATCAGGTCTTCGGGGGCGGAAGGGGCCAACGTCCTGACTTTC.

The chain has TRBV3-1 and TRBJ2-4; tentatively, D is TRBD2 (6 bases). CDR3 length equals 14 residues. CDR1 LGHDT and CDR2 YNNKEL come from the germline V gene (reference sequence). The V and J ends lost 3 bases and 0 bases respectively, with 6 bases between them. CDR3 bases: TGTGCCAGCAGCCAGGGAGGAGCCAAAAACATTCAGTACTTC. Residues: CASSQGGAKNIQYF.

The CDR3 here is CSARDPNGNSYEQYF. The CDR3 bases are TGCAGTGCTAGAGATCCGAACGGTAACTCCTACGAGCAGTACTTC. The V gene is TRBV20-1, the J gene TRBJ2-7; D is uncertain. Germline assignment: CDR1 DFQATT and CDR2 SNEGSKA (reference sequence). The V gene lost 0 bases and the J gene lost 0 bases, with 12 bases spanning the gap. The CDR3 is 15 amino acids.